This TCR beta chain was found in a study of T-cell memory formation after mild COVID-19. Whole-study results and caveats: Cross-reactive memory apparently joined, as some responding clones appeared in pre-infection memory.

This clonotype has a count of ten or more. Its antigen is not identified. TCRdb reprocessed the 5' RACE reads via MiXCR and lists one record per CDR3 protein. The sample has roughly 300,000 distinct CDR3 sequences, 8% to 9% seen once. Trimming left V 0 bases short and J 7 bases short, with 20 bases between. This CDR3 is 17 amino acids long. Germline values: CDR1 SGHNT, CDR2 YYREEE (reference sequence). The rearrangement joins TRBV5-4 to TRBJ2-1; D unclear. Sequencing was carried out using PBMCs or a T cell subset sorted from them (not recorded which). The TCR originated in a man between 18 and 29 years old who had mild COVID-19 (a few samples of this study predate the infection). Cell type and time point are not known. In DNA, the CDR3 is TGTGCCAGCAGCTTGGGAAAATGGGTGCGAATACAGAATGAGCAGTTCTTC. It yields the protein CASSLGKWVRIQNEQFF.